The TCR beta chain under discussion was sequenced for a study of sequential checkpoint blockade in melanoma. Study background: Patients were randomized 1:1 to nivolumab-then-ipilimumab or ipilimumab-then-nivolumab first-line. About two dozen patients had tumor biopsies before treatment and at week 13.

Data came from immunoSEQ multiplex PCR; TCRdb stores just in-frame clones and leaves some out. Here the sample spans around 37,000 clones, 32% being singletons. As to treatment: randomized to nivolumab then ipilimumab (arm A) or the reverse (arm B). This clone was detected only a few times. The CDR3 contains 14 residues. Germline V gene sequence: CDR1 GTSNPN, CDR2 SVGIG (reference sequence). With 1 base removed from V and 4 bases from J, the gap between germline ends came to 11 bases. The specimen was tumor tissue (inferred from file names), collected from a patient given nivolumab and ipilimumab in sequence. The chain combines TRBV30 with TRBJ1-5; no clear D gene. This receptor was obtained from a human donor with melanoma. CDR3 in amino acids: CAWSGSDENQPQHF. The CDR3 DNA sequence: TGTGCCTGGAGTGGCTCAGACGAAAATCAGCCCCAGCATTTT.